A selection of T cell receptor beta chains follows, all from one sample in a study of metastatic and nonmetastatic thyroid tumors. With MiXCR, TCRdb reprocessed the PCR reads. The sample lists about 92,000 clones, more than 12% occurring once. The sample consisted of blood. The receptors were sampled from a female donor with papillary thyroid cancer or a benign thyroid nodule (not recorded which). Some clones in this sample may be carry-over from other donors' samples. The CDR3 runs from the conserved cysteine through the conserved F or W. D genes are given only for firm matches. Only some rows state a clone size, as once, few, many or a class for expanded clones.

V,J,D,size,CDR3,DNA
TRBV9,TRBJ2-1,TRBD1,many,CASSVVTTGPNNEQFF,TGTGCCAGCAGCGTAGTAACGACAGGGCCAAACAATGAGCAGTTCTTC
TRBV19,TRBJ2-1,-,many,CASALGVADEQFF,TGTGCCAGTGCCCTTGGGGTCGCCGATGAGCAGTTCTTC
TRBV10-3,TRBJ2-1,TRBD2,many,CAIKDRAGGNTYNEQFF,TGTGCCATCAAGGACCGAGCGGGGGGGAATACCTACAATGAGCAGTTCTTC
TRBV2,TRBJ1-6,TRBD1,many,CASKSETGGASPLHF,TGTGCCAGCAAGTCCGAGACAGGGGGCGCTTCACCCCTCCACTTT
TRBV6-1,TRBJ2-2,TRBD2,many,CASRYLAGASNTGELFF,TGTGCCAGCAGGTATCTAGCGGGGGCCTCGAACACCGGGGAGCTGTTTTTT
TRBV27,TRBJ1-6,-,many,CASSVYNSPLHF,TGTGCCAGCAGTGTCTATAATTCACCCCTCCACTTT
TRBV20-1,TRBJ2-5,TRBD1,many,CSARARGTGGIEETQYF,TGCAGTGCTAGGGCCCGAGGGACAGGGGGCATAGAAGAGACCCAGTACTTC
TRBV11-3,TRBJ1-6,-,many,CASSLTPGGNSPLHF,TGTGCCAGCAGCTTAACCCCGGGGGGAAATTCACCCCTCCACTTT
TRBV6-1,TRBJ2-2,-,many,CASSESVVTGELFF,TGTGCCAGCAGTGAAAGTGTGGTCACCGGGGAGCTGTTTTTT
TRBV30,TRBJ2-5,-,-,CAWSVGHRGPGDTQYF,TGTGCCTGGAGTGTGGGACACAGGGGTCCGGGGGATACCCAGTACTTC
TRBV9,TRBJ2-1,TRBD1,-,CASSEAYRGNEQFF,TGTGCCAGCAGCGAGGCCTACAGGGGAAATGAGCAGTTCTTC
TRBV28,TRBJ2-3,-,-,CASSLSWGAGSDTQYF,TGTGCCAGCAGTTTGTCTTGGGGGGCCGGCTCAGATACGCAGTATTTT
TRBV12-3/TRBV12-4,TRBJ1-5,TRBD1,many,CASSLRFPRDRGNDQPQHF,TGTGCCAGCAGTTTACGCTTCCCCCGGGACAGGGGAAACGATCAGCCCCAGCATTTT
TRBV19,TRBJ1-1,-,many,CASSTGVSTEAFF,TGTGCCAGTAGCACGGGTGTGTCCACTGAAGCTTTCTTT
TRBV6-1,TRBJ2-1,-,many,CASSDLLRDEQFF,TGTGCCAGCAGTGACCTACTCCGAGACGAGCAGTTCTTC
TRBV11-1,TRBJ2-7,TRBD1,many,CASSRAGDPGQAGDGQYF,TGTGCCAGCAGCCGGGCGGGTGACCCGGGACAGGCAGGGGACGGGCAGTACTTC
TRBV7-2,TRBJ2-7,-,many,CASSSLGGDRAYEQYF,TGTGCCAGCAGCTCCCTTGGAGGCGACCGTGCCTACGAGCAGTACTTC
TRBV27,TRBJ2-5,-,many,CASSLRGPPSQTQYF,TGTGCCAGCAGTTTACGGGGGCCCCCTTCTCAGACCCAGTACTTC
TRBV19,TRBJ2-2,TRBD1,many,CASNRGTNTGELFF,TGTGCCAGTAACAGGGGGACGAACACCGGGGAGCTGTTTTTT
TRBV20-1,TRBJ2-7,TRBD1,many,CSAAYPGTGNEQYF,TGCAGTGCCGCTTACCCCGGGACAGGGAACGAGCAGTACTTC
TRBV6-1,TRBJ1-6,-,many,CASSENSPLHF,TGTGCCAGCAGTGAAAATTCACCCCTCCACTTT